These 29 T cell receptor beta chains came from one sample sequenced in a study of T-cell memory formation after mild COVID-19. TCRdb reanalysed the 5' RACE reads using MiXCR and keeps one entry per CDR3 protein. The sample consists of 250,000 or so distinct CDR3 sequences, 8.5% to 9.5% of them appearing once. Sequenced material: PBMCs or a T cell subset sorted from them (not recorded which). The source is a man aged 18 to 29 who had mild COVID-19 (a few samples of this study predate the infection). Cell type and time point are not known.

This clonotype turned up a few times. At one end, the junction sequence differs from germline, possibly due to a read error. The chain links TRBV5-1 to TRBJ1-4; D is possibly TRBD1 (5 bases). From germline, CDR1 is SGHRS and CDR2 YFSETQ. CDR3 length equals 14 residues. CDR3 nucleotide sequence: TGCGCCAGCAGCTTGGGTCACGGGGGTGAAAAACTTTTTTTT. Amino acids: CASSLGHGGEKLFF. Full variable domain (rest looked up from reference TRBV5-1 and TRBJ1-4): KAGVTQTPRYLIKTRGQQVTLSCSPISGHRSVSWYQQTPGQGLQFLFEYFSETQRNKGNFPGRFSGRQFSNSRSEMNVSTLELGDSALYLCASSLGHGGEKLFFGSGTQLSVL.

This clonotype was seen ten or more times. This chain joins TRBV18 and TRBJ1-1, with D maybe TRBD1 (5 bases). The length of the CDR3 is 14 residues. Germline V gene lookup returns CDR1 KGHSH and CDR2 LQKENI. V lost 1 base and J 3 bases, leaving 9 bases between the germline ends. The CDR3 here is CASSPLGDYTEAFF. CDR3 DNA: TGTGCCAGCTCACCACTCGGGGACTACACTGAAGCTTTCTTT.

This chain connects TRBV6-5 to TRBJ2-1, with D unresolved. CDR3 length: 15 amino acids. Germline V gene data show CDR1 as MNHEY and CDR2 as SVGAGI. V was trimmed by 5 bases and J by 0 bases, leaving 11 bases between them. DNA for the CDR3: TGTGCCAGCAGTACCCGGCCTAGCTCCTACAATGAGCAGTTCTTC. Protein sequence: CASSTRPSSYNEQFF.

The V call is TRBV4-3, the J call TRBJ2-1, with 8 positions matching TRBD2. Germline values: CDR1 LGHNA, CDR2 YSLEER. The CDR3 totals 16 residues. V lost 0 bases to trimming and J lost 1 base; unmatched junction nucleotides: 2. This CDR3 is CASSQELAESYNEQFF. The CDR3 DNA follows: TGCGCCAGCAGCCAAGAACTAGCGGAATCCTACAATGAGCAGTTCTTC.

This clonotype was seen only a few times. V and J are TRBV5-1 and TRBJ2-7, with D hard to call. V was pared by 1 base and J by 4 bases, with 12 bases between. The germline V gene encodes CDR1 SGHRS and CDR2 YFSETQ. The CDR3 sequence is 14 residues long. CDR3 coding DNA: TGCGCCAGCAGCTTGAAAGCCAGCACTTACGAGCAGTACTTC. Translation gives CASSLKASTYEQYF.

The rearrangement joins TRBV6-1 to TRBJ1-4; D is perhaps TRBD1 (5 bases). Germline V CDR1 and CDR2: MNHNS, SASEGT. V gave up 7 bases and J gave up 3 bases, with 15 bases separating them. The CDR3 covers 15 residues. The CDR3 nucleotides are TGTGCCAGCAATCAAGGGACCCCGGCTAATGAAAAACTGTTTTTT. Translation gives CASNQGTPANEKLFF.

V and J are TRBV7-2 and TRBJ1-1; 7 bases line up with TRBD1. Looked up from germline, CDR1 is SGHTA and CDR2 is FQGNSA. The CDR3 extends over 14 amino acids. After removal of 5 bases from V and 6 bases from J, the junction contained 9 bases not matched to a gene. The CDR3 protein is CASSLGQSFAEAFF. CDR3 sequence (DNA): TGTGCCAGCAGCCTGGGACAGTCCTTCGCTGAAGCTTTCTTT.

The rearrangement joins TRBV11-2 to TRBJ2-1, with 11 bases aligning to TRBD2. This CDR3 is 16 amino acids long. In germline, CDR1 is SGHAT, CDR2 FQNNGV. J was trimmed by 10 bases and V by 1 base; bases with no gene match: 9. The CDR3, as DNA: TGTGCCAGCAGCTTAGGCCGAGGACTAGCGGGTAGAGAGCAGTTCTTC. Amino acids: CASSLGRGLAGREQFF.

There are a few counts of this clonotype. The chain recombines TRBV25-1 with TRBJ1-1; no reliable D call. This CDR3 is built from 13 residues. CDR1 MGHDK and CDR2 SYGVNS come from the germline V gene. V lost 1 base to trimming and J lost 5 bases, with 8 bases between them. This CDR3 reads CASSESTDTEAFF. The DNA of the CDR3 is TGTGCCAGCAGTGAATCCACAGATACTGAAGCTTTCTTT.

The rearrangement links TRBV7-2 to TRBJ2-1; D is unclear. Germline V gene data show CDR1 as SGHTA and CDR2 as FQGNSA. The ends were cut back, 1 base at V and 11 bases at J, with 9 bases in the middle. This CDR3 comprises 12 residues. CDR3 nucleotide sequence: TGTGCCAGCAGCTTAGTGGCGGTCCAGCAGTTCTTC. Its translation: CASSLVAVQQFF.

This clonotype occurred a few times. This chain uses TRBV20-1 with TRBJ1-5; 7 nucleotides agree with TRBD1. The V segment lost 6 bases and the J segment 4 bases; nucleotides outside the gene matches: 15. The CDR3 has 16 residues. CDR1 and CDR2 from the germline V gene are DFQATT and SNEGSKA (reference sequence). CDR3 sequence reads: CSALRGGELRNQPQHF. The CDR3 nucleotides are TGCAGTGCCCTCAGGGGGGGTGAGTTAAGAAATCAGCCCCAGCATTTT.

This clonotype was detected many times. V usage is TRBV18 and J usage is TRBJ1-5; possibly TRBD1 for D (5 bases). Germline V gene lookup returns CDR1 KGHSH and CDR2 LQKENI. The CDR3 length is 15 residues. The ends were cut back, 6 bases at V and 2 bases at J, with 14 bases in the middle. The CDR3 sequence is CASSTDSDRNQPQHF. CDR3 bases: TGTGCCAGCTCTACCGACAGTGATCGCAATCAGCCCCAGCATTTT.

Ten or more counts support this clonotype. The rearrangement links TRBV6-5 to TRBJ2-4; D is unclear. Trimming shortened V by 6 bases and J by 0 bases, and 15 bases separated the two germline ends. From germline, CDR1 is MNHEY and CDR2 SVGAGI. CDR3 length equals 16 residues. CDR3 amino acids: CASSPLGSLAKNIQYF. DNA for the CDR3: TGTGCCAGCAGCCCTTTGGGGTCCCTAGCCAAAAACATTCAGTACTTC.

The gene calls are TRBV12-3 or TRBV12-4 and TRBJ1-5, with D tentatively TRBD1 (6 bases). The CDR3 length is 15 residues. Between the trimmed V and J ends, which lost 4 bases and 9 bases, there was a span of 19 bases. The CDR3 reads CASSSGHLRGGPQHF. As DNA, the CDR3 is TGTGCCAGCAGTTCGGGACACCTCCGGGGAGGGCCCCAGCATTTT.

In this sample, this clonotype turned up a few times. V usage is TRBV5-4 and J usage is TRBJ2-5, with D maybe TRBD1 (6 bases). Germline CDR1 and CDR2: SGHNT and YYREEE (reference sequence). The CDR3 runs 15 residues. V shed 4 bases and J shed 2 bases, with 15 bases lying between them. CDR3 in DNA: TGTGCCAGCAGCCCCGGTACAGGGCGGCAAGAGACCCAGTACTTC. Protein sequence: CASSPGTGRQETQYF.

The CDR3 nucleotides read TGTGCCACCAGTGACCGGGACGGTAGCACTGAAGCTTTCTTT. Translating gives CATSDRDGSTEAFF. V is TRBV24-1 and J is TRBJ1-1, with D tentatively TRBD1 (5 bases). The germline CDR1 and CDR2 sequences are KGHDR and SFDVKD. This CDR3 spans 14 amino acids. Between the trimmed V and J ends, which lost 4 bases and 4 bases, there was a span of 12 bases.

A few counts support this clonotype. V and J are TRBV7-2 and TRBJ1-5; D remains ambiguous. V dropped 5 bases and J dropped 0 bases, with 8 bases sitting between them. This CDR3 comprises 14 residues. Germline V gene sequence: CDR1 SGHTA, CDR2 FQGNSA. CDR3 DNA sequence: TGTGCCAGCAGCCACTCGTATAGCAATCAGCCCCAGCATTTT. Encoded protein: CASSHSYSNQPQHF.

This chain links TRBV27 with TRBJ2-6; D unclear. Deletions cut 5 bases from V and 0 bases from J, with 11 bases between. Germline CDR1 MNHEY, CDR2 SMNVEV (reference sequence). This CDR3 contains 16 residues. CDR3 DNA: TGTGCCAGCAGTACCGGCCCTTACTCTGGGGCCAACGTCCTGACTTTC. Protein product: CASSTGPYSGANVLTF.

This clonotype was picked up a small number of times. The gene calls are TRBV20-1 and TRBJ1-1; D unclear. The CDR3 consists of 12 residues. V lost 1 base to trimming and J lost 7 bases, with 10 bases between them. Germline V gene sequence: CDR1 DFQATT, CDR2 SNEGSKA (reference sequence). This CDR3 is CSARVRGDEAFF. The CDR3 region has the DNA TGCAGTGCTAGAGTAAGAGGCGATGAAGCTTTCTTT.

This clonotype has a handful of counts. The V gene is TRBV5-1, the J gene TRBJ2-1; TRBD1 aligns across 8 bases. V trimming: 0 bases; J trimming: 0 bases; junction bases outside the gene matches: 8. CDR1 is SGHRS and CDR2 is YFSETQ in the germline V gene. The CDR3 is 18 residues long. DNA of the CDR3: TGCGCCAGCAGCTTGGCCGGTACAGGGGGACCCTCCTACAATGAGCAGTTCTTC. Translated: CASSLAGTGGPSYNEQFF.

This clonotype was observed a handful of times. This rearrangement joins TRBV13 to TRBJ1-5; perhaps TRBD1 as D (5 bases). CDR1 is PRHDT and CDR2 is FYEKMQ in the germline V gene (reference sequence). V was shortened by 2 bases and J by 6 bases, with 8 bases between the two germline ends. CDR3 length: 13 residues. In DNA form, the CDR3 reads TGTGCCAGCAGCTTACAGGGACTTCAGCCCCAGCATTTT. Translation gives CASSLQGLQPQHF.

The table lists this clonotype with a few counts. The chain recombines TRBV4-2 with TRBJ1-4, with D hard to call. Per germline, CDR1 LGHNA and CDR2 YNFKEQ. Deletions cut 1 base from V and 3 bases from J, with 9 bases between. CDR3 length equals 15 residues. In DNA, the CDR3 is TGTGCCAGCAGCCAAGGCACCCGGGCTAATGAAAAACTGTTTTTT. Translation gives CASSQGTRANEKLFF.

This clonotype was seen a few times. The CDR3 sequence is CASSQNPGRGTTEAFF. The CDR3 bases are TGTGCCAGCAGCCAAAATCCCGGTCGGGGAACCACTGAAGCTTTCTTT. The chain has TRBV3-1 and TRBJ1-1; D unclear. The CDR3 extends over 16 amino acids. Trimming cost V 2 bases and J 4 bases, with 17 bases left between them. Germline V gene lookup returns CDR1 LGHDT and CDR2 YNNKEL (reference sequence).

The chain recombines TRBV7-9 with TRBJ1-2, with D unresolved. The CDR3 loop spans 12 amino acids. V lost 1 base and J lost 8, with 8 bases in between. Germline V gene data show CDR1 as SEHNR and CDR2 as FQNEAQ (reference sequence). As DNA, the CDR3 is TGTGCCAGCAGCTTAGTTCCTCGCGGCTACACCTTC. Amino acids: CASSLVPRGYTF.

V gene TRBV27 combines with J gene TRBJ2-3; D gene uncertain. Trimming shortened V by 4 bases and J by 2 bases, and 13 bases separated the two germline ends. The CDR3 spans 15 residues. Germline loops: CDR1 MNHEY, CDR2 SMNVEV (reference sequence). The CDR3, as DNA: TGTGCCAGCAGTTCTTGGTCAGGCTACACAGATACGCAGTATTTT. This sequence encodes CASSSWSGYTDTQYF.

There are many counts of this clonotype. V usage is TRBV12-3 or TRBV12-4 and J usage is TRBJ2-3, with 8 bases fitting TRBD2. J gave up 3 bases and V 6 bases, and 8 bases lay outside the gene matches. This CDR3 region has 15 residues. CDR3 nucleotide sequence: TGTGCCAGCAGGGCCCTGACTAGCGATACAGATACGCAGTATTTT. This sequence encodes CASRALTSDTDTQYF.

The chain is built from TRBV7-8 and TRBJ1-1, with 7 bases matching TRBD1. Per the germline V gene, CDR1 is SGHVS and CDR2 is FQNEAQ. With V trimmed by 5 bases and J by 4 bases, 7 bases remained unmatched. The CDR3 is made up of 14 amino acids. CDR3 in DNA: TGTGCCAGCAGCCCACAGGGGTCGGGCACTGAAGCTTTCTTT. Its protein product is CASSPQGSGTEAFF. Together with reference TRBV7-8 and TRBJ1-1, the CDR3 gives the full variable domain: GAGVSQSPRYKVAKRGQDVALRCDPISGHVSLFWYQQALGQGPEFLTYFQNEAQLDKSGLPSDRFFAERPEGSVSTLKIQRTQQEDSAVYLCASSPQGSGTEAFFGQGTRLTVV.

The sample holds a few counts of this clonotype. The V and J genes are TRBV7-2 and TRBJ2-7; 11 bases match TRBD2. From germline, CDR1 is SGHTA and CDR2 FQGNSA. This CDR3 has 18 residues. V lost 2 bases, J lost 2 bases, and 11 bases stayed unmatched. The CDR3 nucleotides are TGTGCCAGCAGCTTAAGGCCTAGCGGGGGGCTCCTCGCCTACGAGCAGTACTTC. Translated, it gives CASSLRPSGGLLAYEQYF.

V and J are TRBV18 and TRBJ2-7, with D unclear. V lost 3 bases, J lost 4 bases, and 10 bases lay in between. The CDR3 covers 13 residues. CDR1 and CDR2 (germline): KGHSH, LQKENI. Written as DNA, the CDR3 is TGTGCCAGCTCACCCCCGAACGGTTACGAGCAGTACGTC. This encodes CASSPPNGYEQYV.